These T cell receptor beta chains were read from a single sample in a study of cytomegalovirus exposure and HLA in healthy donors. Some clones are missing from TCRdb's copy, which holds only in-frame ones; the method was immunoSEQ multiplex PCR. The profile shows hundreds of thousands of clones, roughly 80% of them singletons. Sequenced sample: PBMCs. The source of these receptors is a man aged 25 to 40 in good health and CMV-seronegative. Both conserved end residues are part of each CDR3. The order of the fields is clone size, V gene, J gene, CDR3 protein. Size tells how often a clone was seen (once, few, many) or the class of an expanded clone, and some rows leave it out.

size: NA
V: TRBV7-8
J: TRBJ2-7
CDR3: CASSLDPGGDEQYF

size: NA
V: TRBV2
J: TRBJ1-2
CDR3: CASSMTGDGYTF

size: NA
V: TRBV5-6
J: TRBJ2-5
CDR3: CASTISMDGGTQYF

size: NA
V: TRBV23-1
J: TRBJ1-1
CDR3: CASSQKGTNFLNTEAFF

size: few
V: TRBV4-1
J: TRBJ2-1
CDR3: CASSMGDEQFF

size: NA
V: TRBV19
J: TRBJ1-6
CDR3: CASRGQVLDNSPLHF

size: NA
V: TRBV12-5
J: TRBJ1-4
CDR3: CASGLVLRLPDPRAEKLFF

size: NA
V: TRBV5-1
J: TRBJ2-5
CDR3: CASSLGLGQETQYF

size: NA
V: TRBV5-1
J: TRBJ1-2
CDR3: CASSLLGQVDYGYTF

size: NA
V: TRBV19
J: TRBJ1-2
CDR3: CASSIRDRGGYTF